This T cell receptor beta chain appears in the sequencing data of a study of T cell responses to AZD1222 COVID-19 vaccine. The study's findings and limits: No repertoire was sampled before or during the peak T cell response, only after it.

TCRdb's copy holds only in-frame clones and misses some; the assay was immunoSEQ multiplex PCR. The data hold some 180,000 clones, with 88% observed a single time. This clone was seen only once. The antigen is not known. Looked up from germline, CDR1 is ENHRY and CDR2 is SYGVKD. V shed 10 bases and J shed 8 bases, with 20 bases lying between them. The CDR3 is made up of 13 amino acids. This sequence was found in an adult in good health. Source: peripheral blood, taken on day 0 of AZD1222 vaccination. The V call is TRBV10-3, the J call TRBJ1-2; tentative D call: TRBD1 (5 bases). The CDR3 DNA is TGTGCCACCAACACAGGCGCCCGGGGAGGCTACACCTTC. Its translation is CATNTGARGGYTF.